This T cell receptor beta chain was captured by sequencing in a study of OX40 agonist ivuxolimab in advanced cancers. This table comes from immunoSEQ multiplex PCR, and its TCRdb copy is limited to in-frame clones, with some not included. Seen here are approximately 60,000 clones, about 92% observed once, and the top ten hold less than 0.7%. Looked up from germline, CDR1 is MDHEN and CDR2 is SYDVKM. This CDR3 is 13 amino acids long. The V end was cut by 3 bases, the J end by 1 base, with 4 bases between. The chain has TRBV28 and TRBJ1-5, with D hard to call. This sequence was found in an adult with an advanced solid tumor such as melanoma, head and neck, liver or kidney cancer. The sample consisted of CD4+ or CD8+ T cells sorted from blood, taken in a trial of the OX40 agonist ivuxolimab. In DNA, the CDR3 is TGTGCCAGCAGTTTTGGGAGCAATCAGCCCCAGCATTTT. It yields the protein CASSFGSNQPQHF.